Shown below are 5 T cell receptor beta chains from a single sample sequenced in a study of blood T cell repertoires in COVID-19. Method: immunoSEQ multiplex PCR; TCRdb's copy keeps in-frame clones and lacks some. The table shows 40,000 to 65,000 clones, with approximately 80% occurring only once. Sequences were obtained from peripheral blood. The receptors derive from a human donor with active or convalescent COVID-19. The donor label of this sample is uncertain.

The chain combines TRBV10-3 with TRBJ1-5; 8 bases agree with TRBD1. CDR1 and CDR2 from the germline V gene are ENHRY and SYGVKD. V shed 4 bases and J 4 bases; nucleotides not matched to a gene: 3. The CDR3 has 14 amino acids. The chain's CDR3 is CAISGQGQNQPQHF. The CDR3 bases are TGTGCCATCAGTGGACAGGGGCAGAATCAGCCCCAGCATTTT.

The rearrangement joins TRBV19 to TRBJ2-3; possibly TRBD2 for D (5 bases). CDR3 length equals 15 residues. Germline values: CDR1 LNHDA, CDR2 SQIVND (reference sequence). Trimming cost V 9 bases and J 2 bases, with 18 bases left between them. This CDR3 is CARVPPLAATDTQYF. The CDR3 DNA sequence: TGTGCCAGGGTTCCTCCGCTAGCTGCCACAGATACGCAGTATTTT.

The table lists this clone with a count of one. DNA for the CDR3: TGTGCCAGCTCACCACCCTCCGGGGTCCCCCACTTT. It translates to CASSPPSGVPHF. The chain has TRBV18 and TRBJ1-6; D gene uncertain. Germline CDR1 is KGHSH and CDR2 is LQKENI. V shed 0 bases and J shed 18 bases, with 12 bases lying between them. The CDR3 loop spans 12 amino acids.

V is TRBV2 and J is TRBJ2-7; 11 bases map to TRBD2. The V and J ends lost 6 bases and 4 bases, in that order; junction bases with no gene match: 8. CDR3 length equals 15 residues. Germline V gene data show CDR1 as SNHLY and CDR2 as FYNNEI. The CDR3 region is CASRMTSGIRYEQYF. In DNA, the CDR3 is TGTGCCAGCAGGATGACTAGCGGGATAAGGTACGAGCAGTACTTC.

The chain links TRBV4-1 to TRBJ2-1, with TRBD2 as a possible D gene (7 bases). This CDR3 is built from 16 residues. The germline CDR1 and CDR2 sequences are MGHRA and YSYEKL. V gave up 3 bases and J gave up 0 bases, with 12 bases separating them. The DNA for the CDR3 is TGCGCCAGCAGCCACAGGGGCGGGAGCTCCTACAATGAGCAGTTCTTC. This gives the protein CASSHRGGSSYNEQFF.